The present T cell receptor (beta chain) was sequenced within a study of shared clonotypes between healthy human individuals. Study information: A donor's plate count was three for CD4 naive and three for CD4 memory; CD8 naive had two and CD8 memory one. General study findings and limits: Sampling was confined to blood; repertoires within tissues likely differ.

A note on this clone: What it binds is unknown.

Deep was the level used in running the assay. Profiling relied on immunoSEQ multiplex PCR, and the TCRdb table lists in-frame clones only, not all of them. The table lists about 2 million clones, roughly 95% of them singletons, with 0.13% in the top ten. V shed 5 bases and J 0 bases; nucleotides not matched to a gene: 3. This CDR3 spans 15 amino acids. CDR1 is SGHAT, CDR2 FQNNGV, per germline. This chain uses TRBV11-2 with TRBJ2-1, with 8 bases aligning to TRBD1. The sequenced material came from naive CD4+ T cells sorted from blood. Subset: CD45RA+ positively selected. This TCR was sampled from a man younger than 35 in good health. CDR3: CASSGQGSSYNEQFF. Here the CDR3 DNA reads TGTGCCAGCAGCGGACAGGGATCCTCCTACAATGAGCAGTTCTTC.